The rows below give T cell receptor beta chains drawn from one sample of a study of Graves' ophthalmopathy and Graves' hyperthyroidism. In TCRdb, the multiplex PCR reads were re-called with MiXCR into one record per CDR3 protein. The profile shows about 740,000 distinct CDR3 sequences, roughly 41% of them singletons. The material sequenced was peripheral blood. The receptor source for this set is an adult man with Graves' ophthalmopathy. Each CDR3 is given with its conserved first and last residue. A D gene is named only where the DNA matches it firmly. Clone size is given for some rows only: seen once, a few or many times, or a class if the clone is expanded.

v_call	j_call	clone_size	d_call	cdr3_aa	cdr3_nt
TRBV10-3	TRBJ2-5	many	TRBD1	CAISLYLTGGVETQYF	TGTGCCATCAGTCTATACTTGACAGGGGGCGTCGAGACCCAGTACTTC
TRBV24-1	TRBJ2-2	-	TRBD2	CASSDGTRDTGELFF	TGTGCCAGCAGTGACGGGACTAGAGACACCGGGGAGCTGTTTTTT
TRBV9	TRBJ1-1	-	-	CASSAQQDPNTEAFF	TGTGCCAGCAGCGCCCAACAGGACCCGAACACTGAAGCTTTCTTT
TRBV2	TRBJ1-2	many	-	CASSEVSRYGYTF	TGTGCCAGCAGTGAAGTGAGTAGGTATGGCTACACCTTC
TRBV29-1	TRBJ1-1	once	TRBD1	CSVEDIGQGVQAFF	TGCAGCGTTGAAGATATCGGACAGGGGGTGCAGGCTTTCTTT
TRBV20-1	TRBJ2-5	few	TRBD2	CSARDGTSGGAGETQYF	TGCAGTGCTAGAGATGGCACTAGCGGGGGGGCCGGAGAGACCCAGTACTTC
TRBV7-9	TRBJ2-2	-	TRBD1	CASSLDRGRITGELFF	TGTGCCAGCAGCTTGGACAGGGGGCGGATCACCGGGGAGCTGTTTTTT
TRBV25-1	TRBJ2-5	-	TRBD2	CASSHREGQETQYF	TGTGCCAGCAGCCATAGGGAGGGCCAAGAGACCCAGTACTTC
TRBV29-1	TRBJ2-3	-	TRBD1	CSCPGQGLITDTQYF	TGCAGCTGTCCCGGACAGGGGCTAATAACAGATACGCAGTATTTT
TRBV6-1	TRBJ2-7	-	TRBD1	CASSEWTGRGGEQYF	TGTGCCAGCAGTGAATGGACAGGGCGTGGCGGGGAGCAGTACTTC
TRBV20-1	TRBJ2-5	few	-	CSARRGSETQYF	TGCAGTGCTAGAAGGGGGTCAGAGACCCAGTACTTC
TRBV20-1	TRBJ2-7	few	-	CSAGGFSSYEQYF	TGCAGTGCTGGCGGATTTAGCTCCTACGAGCAGTACTTC
TRBV5-1	TRBJ2-1	-	-	CASTQAGRLHEQFF	TGCGCCAGCACCCAGGCAGGGAGACTCCATGAGCAGTTCTTC
TRBV10-2	TRBJ2-7	-	-	CASSEPRRGRDEQYF	TGCGCCAGCAGTGAGCCCAGGAGGGGGCGCGACGAGCAGTACTTC
TRBV3-1	TRBJ1-1	-	-	CAGNSDRVNTEAFF	TGTGCCGGCAACTCGGACAGAGTGAACACTGAAGCTTTCTTT
TRBV14	TRBJ1-2	few	-	CASSQDRGVNYGYTF	TGTGCCAGCAGCCAAGATCGTGGGGTTAACTATGGCTACACCTTC
TRBV9	TRBJ2-2	-	-	CASSLAPDSLNTGELFF	TGTGCCAGCAGCTTGGCCCCGGACAGTTTGAACACCGGGGAGCTGTTTTTT
TRBV19	TRBJ1-5	-	-	CASRTPGGNQPQHF	TGTGCCAGTAGGACTCCAGGGGGCAATCAGCCCCAGCATTTT
TRBV24-1	TRBJ1-5	-	-	CATSEAGKWDQPQHF	TGTGCCACCAGTGAAGCCGGGAAGTGGGATCAGCCCCAGCATTTT
TRBV29-1	TRBJ2-5	-	TRBD2	CRTSGRARYLETQYF	TGCAGGACTAGCGGGAGGGCTAGGTATTTGGAGACCCAGTACTTC
TRBV9	TRBJ2-5	-	TRBD1	CASSPDRGRATQYF	TGTGCCAGCAGCCCCGACAGGGGGCGGGCGACCCAGTACTTC
TRBV5-6	TRBJ2-7	few	TRBD1	CASSRTGGVWHF	TGTGCCAGCAGCCGGACAGGGGGGGTTTGGCACTTC
TRBV10-3	TRBJ1-3	-	-	CASSYSTSSGNTIYF	TGTGCCAGCAGTTACTCGACAAGCTCTGGAAACACCATATATTTT
TRBV24-1	TRBJ1-5	once	TRBD1	CASRKAGTGNQPQHF	TGTGCCAGCAGAAAGGCAGGGACAGGCAATCAGCCCCAGCATTTT
TRBV27	TRBJ1-5	few	-	CASSDAWGRNQPQHF	TGTGCCAGCAGTGACGCTTGGGGCCGCAATCAGCCCCAGCATTTT
TRBV10-1	TRBJ2-7	-	TRBD1	CASSESRDRGHEQYF	TGCGCCAGCAGTGAGTCCAGGGACAGGGGGCACGAGCAGTACTTC
TRBV7-9	TRBJ1-5	-	-	CASTSEGPPQPQHF	TGTGCCAGCACCAGTGAGGGTCCCCCCCAGCCCCAGCATTTT
TRBV2	TRBJ1-2	-	-	CASLNPRGLDGYTF	TGTGCCAGCCTAAACCCCAGGGGACTCGACGGCTACACCTTC
TRBV10-3	TRBJ2-5	-	-	CAISEWTRQETQYF	TGTGCCATCAGTGAGTGGACAAGACAAGAGACCCAGTACTTC
TRBV24-1	TRBJ1-5	-	-	CASSPRTVRQPQHF	TGTGCCAGCAGTCCCCGGACAGTACGGCAGCCCCAGCATTTT
TRBV7-8	TRBJ2-5	many	TRBD2	CASSHFGTSRSQETQYF	TGTGCCAGCAGCCATTTCGGGACTAGCAGATCTCAAGAGACCCAGTACTTC
TRBV19	TRBJ2-6	many	TRBD2	CASRLTSGSGANVLTF	TGTGCCAGTAGGCTCACTAGCGGGAGTGGGGCCAACGTCCTGACTTTC
TRBV7-3	TRBJ2-3	-	-	CASSLITPTDTQYF	TGTGCCAGCAGCTTAATTACACCCACAGATACGCAGTATTTT
TRBV7-9	TRBJ2-2	-	-	CASSRDLGKANTGELFF	TGTGCCAGCAGCAGGGACCTTGGGAAGGCGAACACCGGGGAGCTGTTTTTT
TRBV10-3	TRBJ1-6	many	-	CAISESVGVSPLHF	TGTGCCATCAGTGAGTCGGTAGGGGTATCACCCCTCCACTTT
TRBV10-3	TRBJ2-7	many	TRBD1	CAISGQGPYEQYF	TGTGCCATTTCGGGACAGGGCCCCTACGAGCAGTACTTC
TRBV10-3	TRBJ2-5	many	TRBD1	CAISEPYRQGQETQYF	TGTGCCATCAGTGAGCCCTATCGACAGGGCCAAGAGACCCAGTACTTC